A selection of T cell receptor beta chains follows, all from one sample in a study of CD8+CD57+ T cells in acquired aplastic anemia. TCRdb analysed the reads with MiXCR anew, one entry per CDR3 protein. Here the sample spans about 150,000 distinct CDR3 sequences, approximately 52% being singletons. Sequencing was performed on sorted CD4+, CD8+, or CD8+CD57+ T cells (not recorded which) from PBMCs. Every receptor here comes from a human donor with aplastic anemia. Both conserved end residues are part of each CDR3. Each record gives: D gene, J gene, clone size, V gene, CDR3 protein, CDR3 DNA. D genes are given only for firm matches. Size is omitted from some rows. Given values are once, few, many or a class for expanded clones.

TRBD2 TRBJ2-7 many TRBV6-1 CASWAGGGYEQYF TGTGCCAGCTGGGCGGGGGGCGGCTACGAGCAGTACTTC
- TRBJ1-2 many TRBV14 CASSHFGFGQGYGYTF TGTGCCAGCAGCCACTTTGGGTTCGGGCAGGGCTATGGCTACACCTTC
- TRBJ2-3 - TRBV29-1 CSVVLAGADTQYF TGCAGCGTTGTTTTAGCAGGAGCAGATACGCAGTATTTT
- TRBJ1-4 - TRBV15 CATSRDRANEKLFF TGTGCCACCAGCAGAGATAGGGCTAATGAAAAACTGTTTTTT
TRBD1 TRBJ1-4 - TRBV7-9 CASSLVQGAGETLFF TGTGCCAGCAGCTTAGTACAGGGGGCTGGAGAGACCCTGTTTTTT
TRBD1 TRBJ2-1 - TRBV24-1 CATSDGGQDSYNEQFF TGTGCCACCAGTGATGGGGGACAGGACTCCTACAATGAGCAGTTCTTC
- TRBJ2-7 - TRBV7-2 CASSFRGANSYEQYF TGTGCCAGCAGCTTCCGGGGGGCCAATAGCTACGAGCAGTACTTC
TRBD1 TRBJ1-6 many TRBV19 CASSPQGAASPLHF TGTGCCAGTAGCCCACAGGGGGCAGCTTCACCCCTCCACTTT
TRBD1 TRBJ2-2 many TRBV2 CASSGQGPNTGELFF TGTGCCAGCAGCGGACAGGGACCGAACACCGGGGAGCTGTTTTTT
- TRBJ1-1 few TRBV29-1 CSVDRTRNTEAFF TGCAGCGTTGATCGGACTCGGAACACTGAAGCTTTCTTT
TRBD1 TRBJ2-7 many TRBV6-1 CASKVRTGSSYEQYF TGTGCCAGCAAGGTGAGGACAGGGAGCTCCTACGAGCAGTACTTC
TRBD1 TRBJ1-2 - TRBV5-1 CASSPSGQGSYGYTF TGCGCCAGCAGCCCTTCGGGACAGGGGAGCTATGGCTACACCTTC
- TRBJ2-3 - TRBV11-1 CASSGPSYTVGTQYF TGTGCCAGCAGCGGACCAAGCTACACAGTGGGTACGCAGTATTTT
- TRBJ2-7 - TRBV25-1 CASSGLTWSGDEQYF TGTGCCAGCAGCGGACTGACCTGGAGTGGCGACGAGCAGTACTTC
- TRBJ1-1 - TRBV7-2 CASSLEGLAFF TGTGCCAGCAGCTTAGAGGGTTTAGCTTTCTTT
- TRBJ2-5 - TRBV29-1 CSVERLRETQYF TGCAGCGTTGAACGGTTAAGGGAGACCCAGTACTTC
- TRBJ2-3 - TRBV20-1 CSAKHNRATDTQYF TGCAGTGCTAAACATAACAGGGCCACAGATACGCAGTATTTT
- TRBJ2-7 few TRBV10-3 CAISSQGKVNEQYF TGTGCCATCAGTTCACAGGGTAAGGTCAACGAGCAGTACTTC
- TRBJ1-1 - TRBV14 CASSQIGRNTEAFF TGTGCCAGCAGCCAAATCGGCCGGAACACTGAAGCTTTCTTT
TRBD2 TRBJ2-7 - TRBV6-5 CASSYRTSGGYEQYF TGTGCCAGCAGTTACCGGACTAGCGGGGGTTACGAGCAGTACTTC
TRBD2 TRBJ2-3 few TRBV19 CASSGGWDTDTQYF TGTGCCAGTTCGGGAGGATGGGACACAGATACGCAGTATTTT
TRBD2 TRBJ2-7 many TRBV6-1 CASSDFSGAGYEQYF TGTGCCAGCAGTGACTTTAGCGGGGCGGGCTACGAGCAGTACTTC
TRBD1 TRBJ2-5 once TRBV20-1 CSASSSTGGGETQYF TGCAGTGCCAGCAGTTCAACAGGGGGTGGAGAGACCCAGTACTTC
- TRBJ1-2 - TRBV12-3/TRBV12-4 CASRRSEFYGYTF TGTGCCAGCAGACGCTCGGAGTTCTATGGCTACACCTTC